This T cell receptor beta chain was captured by sequencing in a study of T cells after yellow fever vaccination. Each CDR3 protein gets one entry after TCRdb re-called the 5' RACE reads with MiXCR. This sample carries some 69,000 distinct CDR3 sequences, 4.5% to 7.5% of them seen once, and the ten largest clones take under 2.5%. This clonotype was observed at least ten times. The V and J ends lost 6 bases and 2 bases respectively, with 8 bases between them. CDR3 length: 12 residues. Germline V gene data show CDR1 as SNHLY and CDR2 as FYNNEI. The sequences come from CD4+ T cells sorted from PBMCs, collected roughly 15 days after the first yellow fever vaccination. The rearrangement uses TRBV2 and TRBJ2-7; no reliable D call. The receptor was isolated from a man younger than 35 who received the YFV17D yellow fever vaccine. CDR3 region: CASSLNTYEQYV. CDR3 DNA sequence: TGTGCCAGCAGCCTCAACACCTACGAGCAGTACGTC.